This TCR beta chain was retrieved from a study of T cell repertoires in cytomegalovirus infection. Overall study: An indication of both CMV infection and matching HLA type came from public TCR beta signatures.

Per germline, CDR1 MDHEN and CDR2 SYDVKM. This CDR3 has 13 amino acids. The V gene lost 6 bases and the J gene lost 2 bases, with 10 bases spanning the gap. TCRdb fed the reads into MiXCR, producing one record per CDR3 protein. Of about 830,000 distinct CDR3 sequences listed, 32% were seen once; the top ten hold around 12%. A word on this clonotype: Its antigen is unknown.

Study-wide results and limits: HLA-C-restricted CMV-specific TCR beta clonotypes were dominant in the ex vivo response.

The sequenced sample was cultured CD8+ T cells from PBMCs, obtained from culture after CMV antigen stimulation. The chain carries TRBV28 and TRBJ1-2; D gene unclear. The source of this sequence is a human donor in good health (CMV status not recorded). Some clones in this sample may be carry-over from other donors' samples. For the CDR3, the DNA is TGTGCCAGCAGCCCCTGGGAGAACTATGGCTACACCTTC. Translation: CASSPWENYGYTF.